This T cell receptor (beta chain) was obtained from a study of blood T cell repertoires in COVID-19. Study information: Spain, Italy and the United States supplied samples that represented acute and convalescent COVID-19. In each case, the material was cDNA or gDNA derived from T cells, B-cell-depleted T cells, or PBMCs.

V shed 0 bases and J shed 6 bases, with 15 bases lying between them. Germline lookup yields CDR1 SGHNT and CDR2 YYREEE (reference sequence). The CDR3 consists of 16 residues. This clone has ten or more counts. The authors' processing: Amplification from reference gene primers served as the basis for estimated nucleated cell counts. The table came from immunoSEQ multiplex PCR; TCRdb's copy has only in-frame clones and leaves some out. V and J calls and clone size follow that table, whereas D and trimming were derived from the DNA. This table holds roughly 73,000 clones, 78% found once. V gene TRBV5-4 combines with J gene TRBJ2-2, with unresolved D. Source material: peripheral blood. The clonotype comes from a human donor in a cohort sampled during active COVID-19. The DNA of the CDR3 is TGTGCCAGCAGCTTGGATTCCGAACTATTATCCGGGGAGCTGTTTTTT. This codes for CASSLDSELLSGELFF.